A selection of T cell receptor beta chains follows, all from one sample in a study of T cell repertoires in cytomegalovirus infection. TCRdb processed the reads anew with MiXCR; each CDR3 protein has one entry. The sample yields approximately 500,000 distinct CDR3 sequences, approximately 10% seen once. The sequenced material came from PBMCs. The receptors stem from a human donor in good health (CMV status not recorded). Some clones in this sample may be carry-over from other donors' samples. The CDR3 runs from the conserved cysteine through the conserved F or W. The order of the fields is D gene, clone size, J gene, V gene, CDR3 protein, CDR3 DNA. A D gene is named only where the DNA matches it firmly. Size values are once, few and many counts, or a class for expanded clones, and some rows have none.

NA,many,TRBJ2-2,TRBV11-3,CASSLGGGDTGELFF,TGTGCCAGCAGCTTAGGCGGAGGAGACACCGGGGAGCTGTTTTTT
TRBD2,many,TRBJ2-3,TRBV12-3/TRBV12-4,CASRRLAGGFTQYF,TGTGCCAGCAGGAGACTAGCGGGGGGTTTTACGCAGTATTTT
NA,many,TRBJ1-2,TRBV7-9,CASSLGGPGYTF,TGTGCCAGCAGCTTGGGAGGGCCTGGCTACACCTTC
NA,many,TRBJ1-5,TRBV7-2,CASSPVGIINQPQHF,TGTGCCAGCAGCCCCGTCGGCATCATCAATCAGCCCCAGCATTTT
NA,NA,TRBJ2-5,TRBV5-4,CASSLYGSPYQETQYF,TGTGCCAGCAGCTTGTATGGATCCCCCTACCAAGAGACCCAGTACTTC
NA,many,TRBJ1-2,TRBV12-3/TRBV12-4,CASSHGTHGGNGYTF,TGTGCCAGCAGTCATGGGACGCACGGAGGCAATGGCTACACCTTC
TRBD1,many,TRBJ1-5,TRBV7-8,CASSTRQGGQPQHF,TGTGCCAGCAGCACCCGACAGGGCGGACAGCCCCAGCATTTT
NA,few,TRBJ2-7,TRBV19,CASSIGRGGYEQYF,TGTGCCAGTAGTATCGGGAGAGGGGGCTACGAGCAGTACTTC
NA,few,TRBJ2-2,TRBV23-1,CASSQPRQYWVDTGELFF,TGCGCCAGCAGTCAGCCCCGGCAGTATTGGGTCGACACCGGGGAGCTGTTTTTT
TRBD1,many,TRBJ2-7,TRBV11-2,CASSLERGLNEQYF,TGTGCCAGCAGCTTGGAAAGGGGGCTTAACGAGCAGTACTTC
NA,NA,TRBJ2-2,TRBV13,CASSSSGGPGELFF,TGTGCCAGCAGCTCCAGTGGGGGCCCCGGGGAGCTGTTTTTT
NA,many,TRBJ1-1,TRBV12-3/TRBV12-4,CASSLGNRNTEAFF,TGTGCCAGCAGTTTAGGCAACAGGAACACTGAAGCTTTCTTT
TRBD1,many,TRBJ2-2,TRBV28,CASSPKQGQFVLSGELFF,TGTGCCAGCAGCCCGAAACAGGGGCAGTTCGTCCTCAGCGGGGAGCTGTTTTTT
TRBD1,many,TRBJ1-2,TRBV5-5,CASSLATGDNYGYTF,TGTGCCAGCAGCCTCGCGACAGGGGATAACTATGGCTACACCTTC
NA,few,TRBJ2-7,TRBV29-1,CSVRTASYEQYF,TGCAGCGTTCGGACAGCCAGCTACGAGCAGTACTTC
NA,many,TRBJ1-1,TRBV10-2,CASSDRENTEAFF,TGCGCCAGCAGTGACCGGGAGAACACTGAAGCTTTCTTT
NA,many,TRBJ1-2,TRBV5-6,CASSLVVPGAQHGYTF,TGTGCCAGCAGCTTGGTTGTTCCGGGCGCGCAACATGGCTACACCTTC
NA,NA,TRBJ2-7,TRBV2,CASEGPAYEQYF,TGTGCCAGCGAGGGACCGGCCTACGAGCAGTACTTC
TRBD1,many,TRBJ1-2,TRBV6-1,CASSPQAGGTYNYGYTF,TGTGCCAGCAGCCCCCAGGCAGGGGGCACCTATAACTATGGCTACACCTTC
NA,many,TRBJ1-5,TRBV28,CASSPTGAWQPQHF,TGTGCCAGCAGTCCAACGGGGGCTTGGCAGCCCCAGCATTTT
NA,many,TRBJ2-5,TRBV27,CASSIKGLEMETQYF,TGTGCCAGCAGTATAAAGGGACTGGAGATGGAGACCCAGTACTTC
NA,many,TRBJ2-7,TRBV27,CASGIAYYEQYF,TGTGCCAGCGGAATAGCGTACTACGAGCAGTACTTC
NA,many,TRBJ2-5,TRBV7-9,CASSLGTPGAQYF,TGTGCCAGCAGCTTGGGAACCCCAGGGGCCCAGTACTTC
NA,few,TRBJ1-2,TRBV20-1,CSASPDRISGYTF,TGCAGTGCTAGCCCCGACAGGATCAGCGGCTACACCTTC
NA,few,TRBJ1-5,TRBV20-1,CSARGGIDAQHF,TGCAGTGCTAGGGGGGGGATCGACGCCCAGCATTTT
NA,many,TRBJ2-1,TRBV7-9,CASRHGTGANEQFF,TGTGCCAGCAGGCATGGGACCGGCGCAAATGAGCAGTTCTTC
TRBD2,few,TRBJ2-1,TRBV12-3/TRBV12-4,CASSPGLVSNEQFF,TGTGCCAGCAGTCCGGGACTAGTAAGCAATGAGCAGTTCTTC
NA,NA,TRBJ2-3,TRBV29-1,CSVSFETDTQYF,TGCAGCGTCAGCTTCGAGACAGATACGCAGTATTTT
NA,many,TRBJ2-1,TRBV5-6,CASSPRGHTPRGEQFF,TGTGCCAGCAGCCCCAGGGGCCACACGCCTCGGGGTGAGCAGTTCTTC
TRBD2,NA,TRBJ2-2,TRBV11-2,CASSSGGVSGRRAGELFF,TGTGCCAGCAGCTCCGGGGGTGTTAGCGGGAGAAGGGCCGGGGAGCTGTTTTTT
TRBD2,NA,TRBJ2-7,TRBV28,CASSPPGTNYEQYF,TGTGCCAGCAGTCCCCCCGGGACTAACTACGAGCAGTACTTC
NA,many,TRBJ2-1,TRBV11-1,CASSRPVDNEQFF,TGTGCCAGCAGCCGCCCGGTGGACAATGAGCAGTTCTTC
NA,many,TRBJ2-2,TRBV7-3,CARWRDQTGELFF,TGTGCCAGGTGGCGGGATCAAACCGGGGAGCTGTTTTTT
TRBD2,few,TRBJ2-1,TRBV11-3,CASSRGLAGGTEQFF,TGTGCCAGCAGCAGGGGACTAGCGGGAGGAACTGAGCAGTTCTTC
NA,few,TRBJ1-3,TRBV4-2,CASSQDRAVLKSGNTIYF,TGTGCCAGCAGCCAAGATCGCGCCGTCCTCAAGTCTGGAAACACCATATATTTT
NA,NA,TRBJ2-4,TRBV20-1,CSADHRAGARVQYF,TGCAGTGCTGATCACAGGGCGGGGGCCCGCGTTCAGTACTTC
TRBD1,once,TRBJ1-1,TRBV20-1,CSARTGRGLTEAFF,TGCAGTGCTAGAACTGGCAGGGGGTTGACTGAAGCTTTCTTT
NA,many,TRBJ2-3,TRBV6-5,CASRRTPTTYTDTQYF,TGTGCCAGCAGGCGGACACCGACCACATACACAGATACGCAGTATTTT
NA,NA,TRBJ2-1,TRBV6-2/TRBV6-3,CASSYGPGFSNNEQFF,TGTGCCAGCAGTTACGGCCCAGGGTTCTCAAACAATGAGCAGTTCTTC
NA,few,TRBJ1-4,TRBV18,CASSRHRDEKLFF,TGTGCCAGCTCCCGGCACAGAGATGAAAAACTGTTTTTT
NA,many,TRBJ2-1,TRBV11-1,CASSLRRLVGEQFF,TGTGCCAGCAGCTTGAGAAGGCTGGTAGGTGAGCAGTTCTTC
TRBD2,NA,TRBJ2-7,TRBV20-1,CSASGLAGTYEQHF,TGCAGTGCTAGTGGTCTAGCGGGGACCTACGAGCAGCACTTC